The next 8 T cell receptor beta chains were all read from a single sample in a study of regulatory T cells in long-lasting Graves disease. Building of the TCR beta libraries involved iRepertoire HTBI primers and Arm-PCR of CDR3 regions. TCRdb called the multiplex PCR reads again in MiXCR, with one record for every CDR3 protein. The repertoire holds nearly 350,000 distinct CDR3 sequences, 15% to 20% seen once, with 29% in the top ten. The time point: persistent/refractory GD, antithyroid drugs over 5 years with positive TRAb. Isolated PBMC RNA provided the starting material for the TCR library. Source: peripheral blood mononuclear cells (PBMCs), taken when the disease was refractory, from a patient treated with antithyroid drugs. These TCRs come from a female donor with Graves disease.

This chain connects TRBV7-8 to TRBJ2-1; 8 nucleotides match TRBD2. CDR1 and CDR2 from the germline V gene are SGHVS and FQNEAQ. This CDR3 spans 16 amino acids. After removal of 4 bases from V and 3 bases from J, the junction contained 8 bases not matched to a gene. CDR3 residues: CASSSVLAEDYNEQFF. In DNA form, the CDR3 reads TGTGCCAGCAGCTCCGTACTAGCGGAGGACTACAATGAGCAGTTCTTC. Using reference TRBV7-8 and TRBJ2-1 for the parts outside the CDR3, the full variable domain is GAGVSQSPRYKVAKRGQDVALRCDPISGHVSLFWYQQALGQGPEFLTYFQNEAQLDKSGLPSDRFFAERPEGSVSTLKIQRTQQEDSAVYLCASSSVLAEDYNEQFFGPGTRLTVL.

This clonotype came up many times. The V gene is TRBV6-1, the J gene TRBJ2-7, with 7 bases fitting TRBD2. V was clipped by 1 base and J by 3 bases; unmatched bases: 9. Germline CDR1 MNHNS, CDR2 SASEGT. The CDR3 is 16 amino acids. The chain's CDR3 is CASSEGLAGLIYEQYF. CDR3 in DNA: TGTGCCAGCAGTGAAGGATTAGCGGGTCTTATCTACGAGCAGTACTTC.

This clonotype was seen a handful of times. The rearrangement joins TRBV5-1 to TRBJ1-4; D may be TRBD1 (5 bases). V dropped 4 bases and J dropped 7 bases, with 23 bases sitting between them. The CDR3 runs 17 residues. The germline CDR1 and CDR2 sequences are SGHRS and YFSETQ. Written as DNA, the CDR3 is TGCGCCAGCAGCCCCGCCCGGCGGGGCCACGGAGGTGAAAAACTGTTTTTT. It encodes CASSPARRGHGGEKLFF.

This clonotype came up many times. This chain joins TRBV10-3 and TRBJ1-6; perhaps TRBD1 as D (5 bases). From germline, CDR1 is ENHRY and CDR2 SYGVKD. The CDR3 sequence is 14 residues long. The V and J ends lost 8 bases and 0 bases respectively, with 8 bases between them. The CDR3 region has the DNA TGTGCCATCGGGACCAGCTCCTATAATTCACCCCTCCACTTT. This codes for CAIGTSSYNSPLHF.

This chain connects TRBV9 to TRBJ2-5; 12 bases fit TRBD2. V shed 4 bases, J shed 5 bases, and the junction held 12 bases outside the gene matches. The V gene's germline CDR1 is SGDLS and CDR2 YYNGEE. The CDR3 is 17 amino acids. The CDR3 DNA reads TGTGCCAGCAGCTTGGCGGCTAGCGGGAGGGCGGGTGAGACCCAGTACTTC. Translating it yields CASSLAASGRAGETQYF.

This clonotype was picked up many times. The chain links TRBV12-3 or TRBV12-4 to TRBJ1-5; D ambiguous. Trimming cost V 2 bases and J 4 bases, with 12 bases left between them. The CDR3 covers 15 residues. The CDR3 protein is CASSLSRTRNQPQHF. The CDR3 region has the DNA TGTGCCAGCAGTTTAAGCCGTACGAGGAATCAGCCCCAGCATTTT.

Details on this clonotype: A much bigger clone sits one base away, suggesting this may be a read error. The conserved closing phenylalanine or tryptophan is absent in this CDR3, likely reflecting a read error. This rearrangement joins TRBV6-2 or TRBV6-3 to TRBJ2-5; TRBD1 agrees at 7 bases. Germline assignment: CDR1 MNHEY and CDR2 SVGEGT. This CDR3 region has 17 residues. V dropped 2 bases and J dropped 1; count of bases not matched to a gene: 10. As DNA, the CDR3 is TGTGCCAGCAGTTACGGTCCAGGGGGAGTTTCCCAAGAGACCCAGTACCTC. This encodes CASSYGPGGVSQETQYL.

Comments on this clonotype: A far larger clone is a single base away, which makes a read error likely. The J gene is TRBJ1-2, the V gene TRBV6-5; 8 bases are shared with TRBD1. The CDR3 totals 18 residues. Germline CDR1 and CDR2: MNHEY and SVGAGI. The CDR3 DNA sequence: TGTGCCGGCAGCCCAAGGAGACTGGGACAGGCCCTATACTATGGCTACACCTTC. As protein: CAGSPRRLGQALYYGYTF.